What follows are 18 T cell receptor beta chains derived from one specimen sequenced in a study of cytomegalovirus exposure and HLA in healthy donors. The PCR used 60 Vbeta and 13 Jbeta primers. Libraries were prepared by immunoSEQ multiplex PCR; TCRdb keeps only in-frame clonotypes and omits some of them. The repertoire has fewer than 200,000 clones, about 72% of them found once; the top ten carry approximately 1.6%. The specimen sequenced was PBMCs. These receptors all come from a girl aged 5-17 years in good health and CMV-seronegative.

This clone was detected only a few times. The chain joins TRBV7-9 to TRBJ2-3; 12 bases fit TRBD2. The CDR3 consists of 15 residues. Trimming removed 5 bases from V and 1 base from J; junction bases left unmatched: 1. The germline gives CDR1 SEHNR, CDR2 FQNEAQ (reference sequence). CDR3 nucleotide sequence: TGTGCCAGCAGCCCTAGCGGGGGGGGCACAGATACGCAGTATTTT. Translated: CASSPSGGGTDTQYF. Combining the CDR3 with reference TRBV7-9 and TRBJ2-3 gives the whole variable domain DTGVSQNPRHKITKRGQNVTFRCDPISEHNRLYWYRQTLGQGPEFLTYFQNEAQLEKSRLLSDRFSAERPKGSFSTLEIQRTEQGDSAMYLCASSPSGGGTDTQYFGPGTRLTVL.

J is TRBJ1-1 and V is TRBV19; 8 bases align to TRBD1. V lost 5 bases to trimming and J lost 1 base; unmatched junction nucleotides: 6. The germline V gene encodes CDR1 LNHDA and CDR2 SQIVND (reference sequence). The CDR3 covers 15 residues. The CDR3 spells CASSSTGDWNTEAFF. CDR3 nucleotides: TGTGCCAGTAGTTCGACAGGGGATTGGAACACTGAAGCTTTCTTT.

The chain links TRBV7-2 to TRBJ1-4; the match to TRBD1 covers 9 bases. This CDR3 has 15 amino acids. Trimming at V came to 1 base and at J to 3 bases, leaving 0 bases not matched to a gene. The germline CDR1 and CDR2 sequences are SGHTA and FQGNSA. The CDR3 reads CASSLDRGPNEKLFF. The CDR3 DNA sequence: TGTGCCAGCAGCTTAGACAGGGGGCCTAATGAAAAACTGTTTTTT.

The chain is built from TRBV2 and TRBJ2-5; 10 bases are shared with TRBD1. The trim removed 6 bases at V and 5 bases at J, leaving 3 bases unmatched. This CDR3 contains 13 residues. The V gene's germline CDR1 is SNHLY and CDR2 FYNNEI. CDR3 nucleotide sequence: TGTGCCAGCAGAGGGGACAGGGGCGAGACCCAGTACTTC. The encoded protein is CASRGDRGETQYF.

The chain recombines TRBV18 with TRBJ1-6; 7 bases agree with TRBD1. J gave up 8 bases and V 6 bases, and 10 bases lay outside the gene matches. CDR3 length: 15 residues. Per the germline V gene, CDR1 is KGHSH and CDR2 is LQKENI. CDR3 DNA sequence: TGTGCCAGCTCCAACAGGGGAAAGGGGGATTCACCCCTCCACTTT. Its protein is CASSNRGKGDSPLHF.

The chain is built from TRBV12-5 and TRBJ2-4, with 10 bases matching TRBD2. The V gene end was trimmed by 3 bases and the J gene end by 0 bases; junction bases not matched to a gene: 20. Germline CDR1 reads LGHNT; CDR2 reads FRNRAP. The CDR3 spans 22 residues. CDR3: CASGFYQRGGLEFGGAKNIQYF. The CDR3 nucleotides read TGTGCTAGTGGTTTCTACCAGCGGGGGGGCCTTGAATTTGGGGGAGCCAAAAACATTCAGTACTTC.

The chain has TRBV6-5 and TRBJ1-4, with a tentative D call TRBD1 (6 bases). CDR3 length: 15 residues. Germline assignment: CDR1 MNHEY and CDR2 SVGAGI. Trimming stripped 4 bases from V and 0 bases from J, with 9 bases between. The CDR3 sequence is CASSSNRATNEKLFF. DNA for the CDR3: TGTGCCAGCAGTTCGAACAGGGCAACTAATGAAAAACTGTTTTTT.

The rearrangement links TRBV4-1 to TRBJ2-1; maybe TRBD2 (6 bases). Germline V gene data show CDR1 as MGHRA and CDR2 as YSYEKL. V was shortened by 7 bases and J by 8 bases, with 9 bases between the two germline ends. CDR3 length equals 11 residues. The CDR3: CASTGADEQFF. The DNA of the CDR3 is TGCGCCAGCACGGGAGCCGATGAGCAGTTCTTC.

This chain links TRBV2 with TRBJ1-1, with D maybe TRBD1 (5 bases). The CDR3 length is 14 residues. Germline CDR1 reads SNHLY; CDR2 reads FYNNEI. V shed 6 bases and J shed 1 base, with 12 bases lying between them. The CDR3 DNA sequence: TGTGCCAGCAGGGGGGAGGTGACGAACACTGAAGCTTTCTTT. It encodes CASRGEVTNTEAFF.

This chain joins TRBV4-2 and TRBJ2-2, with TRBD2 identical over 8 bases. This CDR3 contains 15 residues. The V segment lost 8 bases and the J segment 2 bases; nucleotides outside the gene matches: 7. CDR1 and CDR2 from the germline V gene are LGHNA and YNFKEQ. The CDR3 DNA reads TGTGCCAGCGGCGCGGGGGGCCCAAACACCGGGGAGCTGTTTTTT. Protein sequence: CASGAGGPNTGELFF.

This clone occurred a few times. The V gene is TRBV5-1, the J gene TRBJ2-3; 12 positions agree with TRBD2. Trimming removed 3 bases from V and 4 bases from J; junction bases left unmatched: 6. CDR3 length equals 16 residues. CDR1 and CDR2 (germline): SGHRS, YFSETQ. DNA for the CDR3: TGCGCCAGCAGCTCCCTAGCGGGGGGGCTCGCAGATACGCAGTATTTT. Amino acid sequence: CASSSLAGGLADTQYF. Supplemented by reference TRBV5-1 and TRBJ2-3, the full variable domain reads KAGVTQTPRYLIKTRGQQVTLSCSPISGHRSVSWYQQTPGQGLQFLFEYFSETQRNKGNFPGRFSGRQFSNSRSEMNVSTLELGDSALYLCASSSLAGGLADTQYFGPGTRLTVL.

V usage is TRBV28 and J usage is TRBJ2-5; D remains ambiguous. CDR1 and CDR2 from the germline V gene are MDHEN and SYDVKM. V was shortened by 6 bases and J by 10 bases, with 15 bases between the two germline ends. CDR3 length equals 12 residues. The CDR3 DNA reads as TGTGCCAGCAGCCTAGGTCCAAGAATCCAGTACTTC. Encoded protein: CASSLGPRIQYF.

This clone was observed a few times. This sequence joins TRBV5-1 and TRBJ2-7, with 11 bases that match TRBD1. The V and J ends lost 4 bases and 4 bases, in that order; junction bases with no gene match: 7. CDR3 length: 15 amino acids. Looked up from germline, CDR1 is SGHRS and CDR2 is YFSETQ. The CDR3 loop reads CASSVRTGGGYEQYF. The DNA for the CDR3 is TGCGCCAGCAGCGTAAGGACAGGGGGCGGATACGAGCAGTACTTC.

CDR3 nucleotide sequence: TGTGCCAGCAGCTTGTCGACCTCCCGGGATGAAAAACTGTTTTTT. Translation: CASSLSTSRDEKLFF. V is TRBV5-5 and J is TRBJ1-4, with D unclear. Germline CDR1 reads SGHKS; CDR2 reads YYEKEE (reference sequence). V lost 1 base to trimming and J lost 6 bases, with 13 bases between them. The CDR3 spans 15 residues.

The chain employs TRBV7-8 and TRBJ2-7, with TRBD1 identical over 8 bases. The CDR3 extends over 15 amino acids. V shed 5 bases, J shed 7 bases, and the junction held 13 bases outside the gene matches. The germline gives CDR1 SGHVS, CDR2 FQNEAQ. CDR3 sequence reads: CASSPAGRGPGEQYF. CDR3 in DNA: TGTGCCAGCAGCCCCGCGGGCAGGGGGCCGGGTGAGCAGTACTTC.

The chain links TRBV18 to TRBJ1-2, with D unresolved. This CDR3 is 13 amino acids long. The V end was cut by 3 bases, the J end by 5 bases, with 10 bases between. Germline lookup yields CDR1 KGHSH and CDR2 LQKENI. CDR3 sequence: CASSPYREYGYTF. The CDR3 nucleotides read TGTGCCAGCTCACCCTATCGGGAGTATGGCTACACCTTC.

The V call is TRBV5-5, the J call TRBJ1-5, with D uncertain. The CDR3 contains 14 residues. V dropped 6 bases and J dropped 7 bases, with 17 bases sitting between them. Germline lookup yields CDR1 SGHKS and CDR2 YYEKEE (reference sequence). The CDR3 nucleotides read TGTGCCAGCAACTCGGAGGGCTCCGGACAGCCCCAGCATTTT. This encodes CASNSEGSGQPQHF. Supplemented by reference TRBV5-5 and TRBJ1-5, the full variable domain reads DAGVTQSPTHLIKTRGQQVTLRCSPISGHKSVSWYQQVLGQGPQFIFQYYEKEERGRGNFPDRFSARQFPNYSSELNVNALLLGDSALYLCASNSEGSGQPQHFGDGTRLSIL.

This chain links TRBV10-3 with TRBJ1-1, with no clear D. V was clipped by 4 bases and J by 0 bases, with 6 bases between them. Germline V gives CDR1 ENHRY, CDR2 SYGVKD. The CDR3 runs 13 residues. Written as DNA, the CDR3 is TGTGCCATCAGTGGCTCGGTGAACACTGAAGCTTTCTTT. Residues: CAISGSVNTEAFF.